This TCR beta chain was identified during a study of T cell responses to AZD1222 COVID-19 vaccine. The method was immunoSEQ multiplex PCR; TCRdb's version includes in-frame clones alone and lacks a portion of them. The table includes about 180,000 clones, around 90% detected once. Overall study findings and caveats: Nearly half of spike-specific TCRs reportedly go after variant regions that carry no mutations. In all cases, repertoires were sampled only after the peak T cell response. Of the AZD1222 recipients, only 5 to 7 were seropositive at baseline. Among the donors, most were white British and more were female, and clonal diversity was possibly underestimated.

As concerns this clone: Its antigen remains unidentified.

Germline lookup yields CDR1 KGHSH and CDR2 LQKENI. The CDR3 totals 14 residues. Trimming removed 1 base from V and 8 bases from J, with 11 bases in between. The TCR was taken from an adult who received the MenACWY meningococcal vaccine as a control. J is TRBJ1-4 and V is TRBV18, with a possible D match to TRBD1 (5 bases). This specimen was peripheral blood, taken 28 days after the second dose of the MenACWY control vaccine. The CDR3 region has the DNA TGTGCCAGCTCACCACGGGACGGCAAAGAAAAACTGTTTTTT. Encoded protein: CASSPRDGKEKLFF. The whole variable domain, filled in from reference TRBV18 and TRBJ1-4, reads NAGVMQNPRHLVRRRGQEARLRCSPMKGHSHVYWYRQLPEEGLKFMVYLQKENIIDESGMPKERFSAEFPKEGPSILRIQQVVRGDSAAYFCASSPRDGKEKLFFGSGTQLSVL.